This T cell receptor beta chain was recorded in a study of shared clonotypes between healthy human individuals (dated by TCRdb to 2020 to 2021). Context from the whole study: A few men and a couple of women, aged 18 to 49 years, made up the cohort. For each donor, CD4 naive and CD4 memory were each given three plates, CD8 naive was given two plates, and CD8 memory was given one plate. To estimate repertoire size and how much clonotype sharing occurs between individuals, the study deeply sequenced the blood TCR repertoires of 5 or 6 healthy adults. To increase sequencing depth and limit assay-specific biases, TCR repertoire library preparation and sequencing were carried out by different laboratories using diverse techniques. Leukapheresis yielded between about 0.85 and 10 billion PBMCs per donor.

For the CD8 naive samples, CD45RO-negative cells were positively selected for CCR7, yielding a CD45RA+CCR7+ population from which TemRA cells were excluded. The donors were healthy, HIV-negative adults with no recently reported acute infections or vaccinations. All donors were Caucasian adults living in Nashville, Tennessee, USA. Blood was obtained by leukapheresis, after which PBMCs were separated by Ficoll-Histopaque density gradient centrifugation and cryopreserved in liquid nitrogen vapor phase. Analytical flow cytometry was used to check the purity and quantity of every magnetically sorted T cell population. From each sorted fraction, genomic DNA was isolated and quantified by UV absorbance on a Nanodrop 2000c. Using the deep immunoSEQ assay, TCR CDR3 regions were amplified from genomic DNA by multiplex PCR. Genomic DNA extracted from each cell subset was distributed evenly over all wells of several immunoSEQ 96-well plates, and each plate served as one replicate. Each replicate PCR for sorted subsets received about 200 ng genomic DNA, equal to about 30,000 T cell genomes. The purified libraries were quantified using a Qubit 3.0 fluorometer, sized with a Bioanalyzer 2100, and then quantified again using the KAPA Library Quantification kit. Each immunoSEQ 96-well plate was sequenced on its own single-read 150-cycle Illumina NextSeq 550 flow cell. As for the original processing: The immunoSEQ output contained only junctional sequences without quality scores, so filtering could not match that applied to full-length reads. To assign V/J genes and CDR3, sequences were annotated using PyIR, a Python wrapper for IgBLAST v1.9, with IMGT germline references. Reads were removed for weak V/J assignments (E-value above 1e-6), missing CDR3, stop codons, out-of-frame junctions, or ambiguous translated residues. A V3J clonotype was defined by an identical inferred V gene, J gene, and CDR3 amino acid sequence. Percentage overlap between repertoires was computed as shared unique clonotypes divided by the size of the smaller repertoire. Three approaches were used to assess repertoire richness: RTK rarefaction, the Chao1 estimator, and Recon v2.1 estimates of unobserved clonotypes. For all TCRbeta clonotypes obtained by the gDNA method from a few donors, generation probabilities were computed with OLGA. TCRdb carries this immuneACCESS record with in-frame sequences only. Its versions omit some clonotypes, under half of them owing to an unresolved V gene in the studies checked, with the rest unexplained. V, J and clone size derive from that table, while D and trimming were established from the DNA sequence. The sample yields 630,000 or so clones; 95% to 98% were counted once. 0.25% to 0.35% of the sample is taken by the ten largest.

The CDR3 has 14 amino acids, counting the end cysteine and phenylalanine. Of all the DNA, just the CDR3 is kept, 42 bases in frame from base 1. V and J lose 2 bases and 5 bases, and a span of 13 bases separates them. The germline V gene gives CDR1 as SGHVS and CDR2 as FNYEAQ. A note on this clone: Its target antigen remains unknown. Per-base quality was not reported, and no clone a single base away is much larger than it.

Here is what the overall study found, with its caveats: Incomplete sequencing was indicated by rarefaction of sorted-subset datasets, despite the large sequencing depth. Sampling was restricted to blood, and TCR repertoires in tissues likely differ from the TCR repertoires found in blood. Naive subsets generally had larger estimated clonotype richness than memory subsets did. When a handful of donors were compared, the shared fraction of clonotypes was around 5.1% for naive CD4, 3.5% to 4% for naive CD8, roughly 2.5% for memory CD4, and less than 0.45% for memory CD8. The genetic and exposure-history diversity represented was limited by the small number of donors. Compared with non-shared clonotypes, clonotypes shared by all four sorted-subset donors had higher generation probabilities. Based on pairwise subsampling, the degree of clonotype sharing among donors was expected to be affected by sequencing depth.

Sequenced input: naive CD8+ T cells sorted from blood. The cell subset or site label, as the study defines it: CD45RA+CCR7+. The chain is encoded by TRBV7-6 joined to TRBJ2-7, with the D gene too uncertain to name. This receptor was taken from a man aged 25-45 years in good health. The DNA is as follows: TGTGCCAGCAGCTTAACCCCCCGACGGGACGAGCAGTACTTC. Its coded protein is CASSLTPRRDEQYF.